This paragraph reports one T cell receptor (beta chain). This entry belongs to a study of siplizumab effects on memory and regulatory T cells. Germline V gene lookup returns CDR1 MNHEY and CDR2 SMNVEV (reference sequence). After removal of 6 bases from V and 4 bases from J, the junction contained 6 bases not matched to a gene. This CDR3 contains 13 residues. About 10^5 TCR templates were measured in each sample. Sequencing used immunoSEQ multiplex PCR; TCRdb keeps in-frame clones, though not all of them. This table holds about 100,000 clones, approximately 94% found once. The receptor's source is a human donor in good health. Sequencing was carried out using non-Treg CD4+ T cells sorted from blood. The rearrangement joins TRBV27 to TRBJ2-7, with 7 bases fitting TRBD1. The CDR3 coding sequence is TGTGCCAGCAGCCGGGACAGACTTTACGAGCAGTACTTC. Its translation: CASSRDRLYEQYF.